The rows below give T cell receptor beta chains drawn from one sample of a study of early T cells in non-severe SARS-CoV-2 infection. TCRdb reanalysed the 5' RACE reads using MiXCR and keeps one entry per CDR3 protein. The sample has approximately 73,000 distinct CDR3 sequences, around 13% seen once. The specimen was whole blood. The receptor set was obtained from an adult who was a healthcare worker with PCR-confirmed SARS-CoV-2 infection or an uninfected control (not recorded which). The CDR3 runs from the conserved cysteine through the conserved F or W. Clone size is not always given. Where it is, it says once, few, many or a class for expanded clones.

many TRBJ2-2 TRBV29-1 CSVEDGDSGTGELFF
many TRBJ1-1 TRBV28 CASNSRGDNTEAFF
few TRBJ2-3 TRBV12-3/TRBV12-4 CASSRTSGSTDTQYF
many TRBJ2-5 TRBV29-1 CSVDRGWSETQYF
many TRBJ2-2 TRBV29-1 CSASGPENTGELFF
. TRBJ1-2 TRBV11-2 CASRTIRKPWEGYTF
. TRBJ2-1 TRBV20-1 CSAWGQGRNEQFF
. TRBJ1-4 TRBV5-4 CASSFGTLDEKLFF
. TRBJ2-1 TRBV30 CAWIRTDYNEQFF
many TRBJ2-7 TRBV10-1 CASSESLASGEQYF
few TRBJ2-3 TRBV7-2 CASSLRQGGSTDTQYF
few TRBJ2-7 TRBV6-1 CASSEQVQSNEQYF
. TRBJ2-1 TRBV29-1 CSVQTGGSYNEQFF
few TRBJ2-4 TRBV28 CASSLQKNIQYF
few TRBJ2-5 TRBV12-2 CASRSRNREFPETQYF
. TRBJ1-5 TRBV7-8 CASSLAGGLDQPQHF
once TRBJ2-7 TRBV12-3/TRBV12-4 CASSGTGREFSYEQYF
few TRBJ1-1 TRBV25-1 CASSVGDDQGTRRFTEAFF
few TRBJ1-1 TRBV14 CASSLLPGPPYVAFF
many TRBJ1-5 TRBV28 CASSSPGLYSNQPQHF
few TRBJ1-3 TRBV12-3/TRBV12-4 CASTANSGNTIYF
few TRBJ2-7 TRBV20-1 CSAEGLAGDLLSYEQYF
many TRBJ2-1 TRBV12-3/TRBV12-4 CASNPSGSYNEQFF
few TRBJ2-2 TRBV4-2 CASSIRTGEAGELFF
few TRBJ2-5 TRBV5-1 CASSFGEIQETQYF
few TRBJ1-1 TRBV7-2 CASSHPGGTEAFF
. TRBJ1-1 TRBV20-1 CSVQKDRKNTEAFF
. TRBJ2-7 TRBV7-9 CASTSTDPGQGYEQYF
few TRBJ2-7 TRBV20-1 CSARLEYEQYF
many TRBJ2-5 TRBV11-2 CASSLGRGLQETQYF
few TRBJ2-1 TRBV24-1 CATSDSRLAGGDEQFF
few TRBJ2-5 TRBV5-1 CASSRNQDWGETQYF
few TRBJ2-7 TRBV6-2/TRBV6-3 CASSFRVPYEQYF
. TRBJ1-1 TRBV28 CASSYPANTEAFF
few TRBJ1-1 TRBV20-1 CSARGGNTEAFF
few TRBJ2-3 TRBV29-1 CSVPPEPSTDTQYF
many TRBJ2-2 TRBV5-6 CASSSVDRALSNTGELFF
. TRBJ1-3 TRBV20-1 CSARVGQGPGNTIYF
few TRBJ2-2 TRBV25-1 CASRGQGDTGELFF
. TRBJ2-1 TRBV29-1 CSVLAGSSVNEQFF
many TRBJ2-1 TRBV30 CAWSWGGSSYNEQFF
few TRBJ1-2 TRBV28 CASSTEGYGYTF